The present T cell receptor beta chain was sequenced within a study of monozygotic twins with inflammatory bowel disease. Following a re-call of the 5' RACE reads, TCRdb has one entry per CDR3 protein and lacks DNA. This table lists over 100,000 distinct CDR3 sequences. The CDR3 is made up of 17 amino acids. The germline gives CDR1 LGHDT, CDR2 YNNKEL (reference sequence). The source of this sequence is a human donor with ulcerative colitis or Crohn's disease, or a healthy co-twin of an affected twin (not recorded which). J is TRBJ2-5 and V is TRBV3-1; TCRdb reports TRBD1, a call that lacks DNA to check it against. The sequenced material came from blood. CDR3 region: CASSRDDRARGEETQYF.